The rows below give T cell receptor beta chains drawn from one sample of a study of blood T cell repertoires in COVID-19. The repertoire was sequenced with immunoSEQ multiplex PCR; TCRdb's copy has only in-frame clones and lacks some. The table includes more than 200,000 clones, more than 75% detected once. Sequencing used peripheral blood. These receptors came from a man in his fifties or sixties with COVID-19, enrolled during active disease. The CDR3 runs from the conserved cysteine through the conserved F or W. Each record gives: CDR3 length, V gene, J gene, D gene, clone size, CDR3 protein, CDR3 DNA. D genes are given only for firm matches. Only some rows state a clone size, as once, few, many or a class for expanded clones.

>15|TRBV5-6|TRBJ1-1|TRBD1|NA
CASSLVDRGNTEAFF
TGTGCCAGCAGCTTGGTCGACAGGGGTAACACTGAAGCTTTCTTT
>14|TRBV27|TRBJ2-1|TRBD2|few
CASSPILAGGEQFF
TGTGCCAGCAGTCCGATACTAGCGGGAGGGGAGCAGTTCTTC
>15|TRBV7-9|TRBJ2-1|NA|NA
CASNNALPRSGEQFF
TGTGCCAGCAACAATGCTTTGCCTCGCTCGGGGGAGCAGTTCTTC
>15|TRBV2|TRBJ2-1|TRBD2|NA
CASSLGSGRYNEQFF
TGTGCCAGCAGTCTGGGTAGCGGGAGGTACAATGAGCAGTTCTTC
>15|TRBV15|TRBJ2-1|NA|NA
CATSRDVGGYNEQFF
TGTGCCACCAGCAGAGATGTGGGGGGCTACAATGAGCAGTTCTTC
>16|TRBV5-4|TRBJ1-2|TRBD1|NA
CASSLGQGAGNYGYTF
TGTGCCAGCAGCTTGGGGCAGGGGGCAGGTAACTATGGCTACACCTTC
>15|TRBV19|TRBJ2-7|NA|once
CASSGETGSSYEQYF
TGTGCCAGTAGTGGGGAGACAGGAAGTTCCTACGAGCAGTACTTC
>14|TRBV3-1/TRBV3-2|TRBJ2-5|TRBD1|NA
CASSLPGQGETQYF
TGTGCCAGCAGCTTACCGGGACAGGGAGAGACCCAGTACTTC
>14|TRBV18|TRBJ1-1|NA|NA
CASSPNSRNTEAFF
TGTGCCAGCTCACCAAATTCCAGGAACACTGAAGCTTTCTTT
>13|TRBV7-9|TRBJ1-2|NA|NA
CASSSTKNYGYTF
TGTGCCAGCAGCTCGACAAAGAACTATGGCTACACCTTC
>14|TRBV19|TRBJ2-2|TRBD2|once
CASSVGLAAGELFF
TGTGCCAGTAGCGTCGGACTAGCGGCCGGGGAGCTGTTTTTT
>14|TRBV24-1|TRBJ2-7|TRBD2|NA
CATSDSSGRGEQYF
TGTGCCACCAGTGATTCTAGCGGGAGGGGCGAGCAGTACTTC
>14|TRBV4-2|TRBJ2-4|NA|NA
CASSHEAGYSIQYF
TGTGCCAGCAGCCATGAGGCGGGCTATAGCATTCAGTACTTC
>15|TRBV19|TRBJ2-5|NA|NA
CASSRQGTTQETQYF
TGTGCCAGTAGTCGACAGGGGACTACTCAAGAGACCCAGTACTTC
>14|TRBV15|TRBJ1-6|NA|NA
CATSSGGWNSPLHF
TGTGCCACCAGCAGCGGGGGGTGGAATTCACCCCTCCACTTT
>13|TRBV29-1|TRBJ1-2|TRBD1|NA
CSDKDRGDYGYTF
TGCAGCGATAAAGACAGGGGGGACTATGGCTACACCTTC
>15|TRBV19|TRBJ1-5|NA|NA
CASSIQQGEHQPQHF
TGTGCCAGTAGTATACAACAGGGTGAGCATCAGCCCCAGCATTTT
>16|TRBV4-3|TRBJ1-1|NA|few
CASSQVLSDMNTEAFF
TGCGCCAGCAGCCAAGTTCTTTCCGACATGAACACTGAAGCTTTCTTT
>16|TRBV6-2/TRBV6-3|TRBJ2-2|TRBD1|NA
CASSYSGQGDTGELFF
TGTGCCAGCAGTTACTCGGGGCAGGGGGACACCGGGGAGCTGTTTTTT
>11|TRBV19|TRBJ2-7|NA|many
CASRQGYEQYF
TGTGCCAGTAGACAGGGATACGAGCAGTACTTC
>14|TRBV11-2|TRBJ2-7|TRBD2|NA
CASSPSGRAHEQYF
TGTGCCAGCAGCCCTAGCGGGAGGGCGCATGAGCAGTACTTC
>23|TRBV21-1|TRBJ2-3|NA|NA
CASSKPRGSRRSGTGKSTDTQYF
TGTGCCAGCAGCAAACCTCGGGGCAGCCGGCGTTCCGGGACAGGGAAGAGCACAGATACGCAGTATTTT
>13|TRBV14|TRBJ2-5|NA|NA
CASSPWTKETQYF
TGTGCCAGCAGCCCTTGGACTAAAGAGACCCAGTACTTC
>12|TRBV24-1|TRBJ1-3|NA|few
CATSDLTDTIYF
TGTGCCACCAGTGATTTGACGGACACCATATATTTT
>12|TRBV6-6|TRBJ2-7|TRBD1|NA
CASRDRYYEQYF
TGTGCCAGCAGGGACAGGTACTACGAGCAGTACTTC
>14|TRBV5-1|TRBJ2-1|TRBD2|NA
CASSPGLARGGQFF
TGCGCCAGCAGCCCGGGACTAGCGCGCGGGGGGCAGTTCTTC
>16|TRBV4-3|TRBJ1-5|TRBD1|once
CASSQVWTGVEQPQHF
TGCGCCAGCAGCCAAGTTTGGACAGGGGTGGAGCAGCCCCAGCATTTT